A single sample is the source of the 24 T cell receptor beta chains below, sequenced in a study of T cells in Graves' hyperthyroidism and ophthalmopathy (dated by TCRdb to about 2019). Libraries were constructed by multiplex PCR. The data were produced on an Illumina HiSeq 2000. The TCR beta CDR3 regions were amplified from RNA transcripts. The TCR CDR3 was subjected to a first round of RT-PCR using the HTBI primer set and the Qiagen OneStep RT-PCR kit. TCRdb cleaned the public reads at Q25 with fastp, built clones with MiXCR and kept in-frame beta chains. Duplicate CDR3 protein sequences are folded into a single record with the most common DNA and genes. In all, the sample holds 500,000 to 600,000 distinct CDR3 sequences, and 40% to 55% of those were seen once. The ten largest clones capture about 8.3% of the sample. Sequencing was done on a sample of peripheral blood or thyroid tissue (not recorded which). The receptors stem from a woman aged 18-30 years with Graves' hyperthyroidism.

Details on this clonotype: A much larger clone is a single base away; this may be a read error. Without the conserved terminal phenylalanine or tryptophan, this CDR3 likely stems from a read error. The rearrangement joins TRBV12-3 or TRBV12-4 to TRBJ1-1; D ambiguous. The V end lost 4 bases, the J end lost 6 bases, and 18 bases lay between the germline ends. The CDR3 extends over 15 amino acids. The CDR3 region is CASSSPSVVGAEAFL. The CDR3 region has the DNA TGTGCCAGCAGTTCCCCCTCTGTTGTCGGAGCTGAAGCTTTCCTT.

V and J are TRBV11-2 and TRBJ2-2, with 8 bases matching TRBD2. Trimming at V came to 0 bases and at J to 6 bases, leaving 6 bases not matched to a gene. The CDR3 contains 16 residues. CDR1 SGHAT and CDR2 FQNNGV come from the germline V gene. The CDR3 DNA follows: TGTGCCAGCAGCTTAGACGGGGGGGCGCGTCCCGGGGAGCTGTTTTTT. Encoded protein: CASSLDGGARPGELFF. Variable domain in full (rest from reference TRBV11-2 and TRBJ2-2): EAGVAQSPRYKIIEKRQSVAFWCNPISGHATLYWYQQILGQGPKLLIQFQNNGVVDDSQLPKDRFSAERLKGVDSTLKIQPAKLEDSAVYLCASSLDGGARPGELFFGEGSRLTVL.

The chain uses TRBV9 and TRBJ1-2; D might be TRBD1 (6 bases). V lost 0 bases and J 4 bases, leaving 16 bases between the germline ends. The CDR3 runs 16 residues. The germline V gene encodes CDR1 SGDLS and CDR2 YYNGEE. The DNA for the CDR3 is TGTGCCAGCAGCGTAGGGGGGGGCCTAAGAGGCTATGGCTACACCTTC. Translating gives CASSVGGGLRGYGYTF.

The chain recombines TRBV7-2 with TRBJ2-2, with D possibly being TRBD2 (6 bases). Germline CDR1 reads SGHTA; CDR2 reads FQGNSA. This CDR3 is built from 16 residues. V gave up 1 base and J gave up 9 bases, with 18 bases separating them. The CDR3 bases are TGTGCCAGCAGCTTAGAGGGGCGGCGGAGGGCCCGGGAGCTGTTTTTT. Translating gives CASSLEGRRRARELFF.

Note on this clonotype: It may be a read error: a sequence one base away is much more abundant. CDR3 DNA sequence: TGTGCCCGCAGTTCCAGCGGGATTTACGAGCAGTACTTC. Protein product: CARSSSGIYEQYF. The genes are TRBV7-6 and TRBJ2-7; 7 bases are a match to TRBD2. The CDR3 runs to 13 residues. In germline, CDR1 is SGHVS, CDR2 FNYEAQ. The full variable domain, with the rest looked up from reference TRBV7-6 and TRBJ2-7, is GAGVSQSPRYKVTKRGQDVALRCDPISGHVSLYWYRQALGQGPEFLTYFNYEAQQDKSGLPNDRFSAERPEGSISTLTIQRTEQRDSAMYRCARSSSGIYEQYFGPGTRLTVT.

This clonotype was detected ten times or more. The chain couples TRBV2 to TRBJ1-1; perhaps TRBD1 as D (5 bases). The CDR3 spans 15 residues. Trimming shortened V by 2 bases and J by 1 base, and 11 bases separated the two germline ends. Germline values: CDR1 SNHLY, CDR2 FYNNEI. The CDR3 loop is CASSELRGGNTEAFF. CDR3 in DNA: TGTGCCAGCAGTGAATTAAGGGGCGGGAACACTGAAGCTTTCTTT. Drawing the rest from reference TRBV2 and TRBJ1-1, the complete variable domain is EPEVTQTPSHQVTQMGQEVILRCVPISNHLYFYWYRQILGQKVEFLVSFYNNEISEKSEIFDDQFSVERPDGSNFTLKIRSTKLEDSAMYFCASSELRGGNTEAFFGQGTRLTVV.

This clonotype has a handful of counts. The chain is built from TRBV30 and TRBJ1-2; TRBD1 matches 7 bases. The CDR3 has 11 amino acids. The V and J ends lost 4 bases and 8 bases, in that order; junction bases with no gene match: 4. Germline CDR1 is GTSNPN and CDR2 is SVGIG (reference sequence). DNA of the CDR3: TGTGCCTGGAACAGGGGTTCGGGCTACACCTTC. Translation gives CAWNRGSGYTF.

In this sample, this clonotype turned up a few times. The CDR3 nucleotides read TGTGCCAGCAGCCCTCCGACAGGATTCAACACTGAAGCTTTCTTT. As protein: CASSPPTGFNTEAFF. The V gene is TRBV6-2 or TRBV6-3, the J gene TRBJ1-1, with D possibly being TRBD1 (6 bases). This CDR3 has 15 residues. Trimming pared 6 bases from V and 2 bases from J, leaving 16 bases between. CDR1 and CDR2 from the germline V gene are MNHEY and SVGEGT.

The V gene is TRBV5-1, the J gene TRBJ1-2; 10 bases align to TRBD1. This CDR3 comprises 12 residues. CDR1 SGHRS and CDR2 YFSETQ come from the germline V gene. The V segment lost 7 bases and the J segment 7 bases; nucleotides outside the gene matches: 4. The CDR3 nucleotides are TGCGCCAGCGGGACAGGGGTCTCTGGCTACACCTTC. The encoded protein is CASGTGVSGYTF.

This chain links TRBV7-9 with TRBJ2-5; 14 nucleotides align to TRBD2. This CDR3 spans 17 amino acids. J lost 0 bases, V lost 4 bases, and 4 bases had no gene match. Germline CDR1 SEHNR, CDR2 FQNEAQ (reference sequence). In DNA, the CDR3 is TGTGCCAGCAGCTCGGGACTAGCGGGAGCGTACCAAGAGACCCAGTACTTC. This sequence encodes CASSSGLAGAYQETQYF.

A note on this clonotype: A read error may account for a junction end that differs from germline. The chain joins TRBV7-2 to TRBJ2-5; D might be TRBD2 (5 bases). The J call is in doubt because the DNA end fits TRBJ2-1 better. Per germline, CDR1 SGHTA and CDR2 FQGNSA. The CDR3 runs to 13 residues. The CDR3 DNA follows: TGTGCCACCAGCTTATTACGGGAAAATGAGCAGTTCTTC. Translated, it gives CATSLLRENEQFF.

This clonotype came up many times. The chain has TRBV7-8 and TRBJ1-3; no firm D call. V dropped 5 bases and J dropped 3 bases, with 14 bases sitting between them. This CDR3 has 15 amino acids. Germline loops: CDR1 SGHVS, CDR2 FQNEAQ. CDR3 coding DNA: TGTGCCAGCAGCCCTAAAGGACCGGGTGGAAACACCATATATTTT. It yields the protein CASSPKGPGGNTIYF.

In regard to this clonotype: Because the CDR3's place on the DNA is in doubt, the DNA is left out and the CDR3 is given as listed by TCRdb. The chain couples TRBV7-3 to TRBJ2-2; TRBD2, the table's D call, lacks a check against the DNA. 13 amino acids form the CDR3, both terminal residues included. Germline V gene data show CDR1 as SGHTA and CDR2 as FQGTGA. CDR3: CASSLTTSGSCFF.

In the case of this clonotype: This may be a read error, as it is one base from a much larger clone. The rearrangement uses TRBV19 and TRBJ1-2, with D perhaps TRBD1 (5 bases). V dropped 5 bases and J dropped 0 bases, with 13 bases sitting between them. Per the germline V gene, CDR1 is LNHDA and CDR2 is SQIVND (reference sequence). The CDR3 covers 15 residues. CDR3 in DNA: TGTGCCAGTAGTGTCGCAGGGAACGCTAACTATGGCTACACCTTC. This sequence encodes CASSVAGNANYGYTF.

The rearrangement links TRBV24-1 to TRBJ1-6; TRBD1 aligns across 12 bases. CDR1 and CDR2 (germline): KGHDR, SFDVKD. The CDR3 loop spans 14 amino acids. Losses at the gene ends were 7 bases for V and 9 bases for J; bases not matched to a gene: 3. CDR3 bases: TGTGCCACCAGGGGACAGGGGGCCTCTTCACCCCTCCACTTT. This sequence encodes CATRGQGASSPLHF.

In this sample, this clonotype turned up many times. CDR3 bases: TGCGCCAGCAGCCAGGAGACAGACCTAGTATATGGCTACACCTTC. Encoded protein: CASSQETDLVYGYTF. The rearrangement links TRBV4-3 to TRBJ1-2, with D maybe TRBD1 (5 bases). Germline V gene sequence: CDR1 LGHNA, CDR2 YSLEER. This CDR3 contains 15 residues. V was clipped by 3 bases and J by 5 bases, with 16 bases between them.

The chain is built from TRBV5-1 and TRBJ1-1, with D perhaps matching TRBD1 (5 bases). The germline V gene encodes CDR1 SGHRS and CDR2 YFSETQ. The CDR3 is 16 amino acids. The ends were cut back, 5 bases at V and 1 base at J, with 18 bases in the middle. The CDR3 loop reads CASRIGAGETNTEAFF. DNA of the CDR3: TGCGCCAGCAGAATTGGGGCGGGGGAGACGAACACTGAAGCTTTCTTT.

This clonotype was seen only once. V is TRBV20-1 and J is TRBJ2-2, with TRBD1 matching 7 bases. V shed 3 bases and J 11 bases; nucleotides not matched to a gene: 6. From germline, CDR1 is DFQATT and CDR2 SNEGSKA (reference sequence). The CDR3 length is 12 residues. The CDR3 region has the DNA TGCAGTGCTAGGGAAGGACAGGTCGAGCTGTTTTTT. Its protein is CSAREGQVELFF.

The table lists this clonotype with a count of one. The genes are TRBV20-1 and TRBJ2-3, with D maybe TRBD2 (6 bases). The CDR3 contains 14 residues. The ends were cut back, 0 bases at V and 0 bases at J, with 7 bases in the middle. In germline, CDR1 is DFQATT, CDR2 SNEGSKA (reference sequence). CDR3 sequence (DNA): TGCAGTGCTAGAGAGGGGGGTAGCACAGATACGCAGTATTTT. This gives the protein CSAREGGSTDTQYF.

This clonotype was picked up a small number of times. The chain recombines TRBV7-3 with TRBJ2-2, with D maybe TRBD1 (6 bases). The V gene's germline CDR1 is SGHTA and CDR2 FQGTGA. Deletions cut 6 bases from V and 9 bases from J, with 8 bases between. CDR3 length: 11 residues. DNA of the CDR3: TGTGCCAGCAGTCGGGACAGGGAGCTGTTTTTT. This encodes CASSRDRELFF.

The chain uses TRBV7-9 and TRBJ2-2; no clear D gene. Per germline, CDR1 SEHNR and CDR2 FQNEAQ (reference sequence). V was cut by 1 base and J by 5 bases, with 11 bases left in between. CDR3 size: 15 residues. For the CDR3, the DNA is TGTGCCAGCAGCTTAGGGCTAGGTGGGACCGGGGAGCTGTTTTTT. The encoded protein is CASSLGLGGTGELFF.

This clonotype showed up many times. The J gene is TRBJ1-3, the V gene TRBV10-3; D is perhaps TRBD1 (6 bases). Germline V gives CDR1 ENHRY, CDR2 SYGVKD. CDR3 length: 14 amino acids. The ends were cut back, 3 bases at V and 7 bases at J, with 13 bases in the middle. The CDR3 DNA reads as TGTGCCATCAGTGAAGGGGGGACCGGGAACACCATATATTTT. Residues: CAISEGGTGNTIYF.

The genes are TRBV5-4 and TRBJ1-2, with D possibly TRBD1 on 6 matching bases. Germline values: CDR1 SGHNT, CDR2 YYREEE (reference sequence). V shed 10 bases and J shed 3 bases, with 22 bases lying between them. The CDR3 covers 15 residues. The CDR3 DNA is TGTGCCGGCAAATCTCCCAGGGGAGAGGACTATGGCTACACCTTC. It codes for CAGKSPRGEDYGYTF.

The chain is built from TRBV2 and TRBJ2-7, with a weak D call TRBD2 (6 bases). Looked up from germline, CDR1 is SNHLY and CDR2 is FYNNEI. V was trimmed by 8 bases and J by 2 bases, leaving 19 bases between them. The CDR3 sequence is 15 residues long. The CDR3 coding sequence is TGTGCCAGCTCACCACCGGGACCGGGGGCCTACGAGCAGTACTTC. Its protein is CASSPPGPGAYEQYF.